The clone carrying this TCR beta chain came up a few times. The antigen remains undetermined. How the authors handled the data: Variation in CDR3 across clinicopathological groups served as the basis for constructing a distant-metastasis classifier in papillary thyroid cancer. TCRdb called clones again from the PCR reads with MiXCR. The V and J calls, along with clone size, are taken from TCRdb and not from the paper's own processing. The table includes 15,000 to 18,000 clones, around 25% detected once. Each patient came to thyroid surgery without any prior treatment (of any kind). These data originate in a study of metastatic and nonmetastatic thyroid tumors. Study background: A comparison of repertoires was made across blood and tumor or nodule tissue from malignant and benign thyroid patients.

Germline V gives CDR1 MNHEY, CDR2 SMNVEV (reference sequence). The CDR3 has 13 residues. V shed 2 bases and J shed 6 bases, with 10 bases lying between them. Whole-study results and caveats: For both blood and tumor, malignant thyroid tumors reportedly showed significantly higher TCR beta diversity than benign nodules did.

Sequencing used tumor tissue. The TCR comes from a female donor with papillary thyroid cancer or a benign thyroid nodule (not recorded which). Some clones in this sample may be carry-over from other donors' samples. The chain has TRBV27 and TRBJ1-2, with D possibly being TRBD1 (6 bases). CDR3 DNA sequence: TGTGCCAGCAGTTTACAGGGGTTGGATGGCTACACCTTC. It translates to CASSLQGLDGYTF.